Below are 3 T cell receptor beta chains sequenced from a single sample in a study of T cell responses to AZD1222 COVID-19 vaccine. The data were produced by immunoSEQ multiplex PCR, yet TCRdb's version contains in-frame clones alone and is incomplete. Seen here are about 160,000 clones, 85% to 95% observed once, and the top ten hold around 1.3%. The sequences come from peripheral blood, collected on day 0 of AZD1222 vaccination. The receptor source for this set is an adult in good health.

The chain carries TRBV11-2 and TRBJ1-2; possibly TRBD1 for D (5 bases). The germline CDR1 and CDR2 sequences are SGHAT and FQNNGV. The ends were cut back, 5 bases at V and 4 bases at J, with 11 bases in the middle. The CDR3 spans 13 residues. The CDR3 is CASSLDSRYGYTF. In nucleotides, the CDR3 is TGTGCCAGCAGCCTCGACAGCCGCTATGGCTACACCTTC. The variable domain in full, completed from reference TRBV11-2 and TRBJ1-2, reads EAGVAQSPRYKIIEKRQSVAFWCNPISGHATLYWYQQILGQGPKLLIQFQNNGVVDDSQLPKDRFSAERLKGVDSTLKIQPAKLEDSAVYLCASSLDSRYGYTFGSGTRLTVV.

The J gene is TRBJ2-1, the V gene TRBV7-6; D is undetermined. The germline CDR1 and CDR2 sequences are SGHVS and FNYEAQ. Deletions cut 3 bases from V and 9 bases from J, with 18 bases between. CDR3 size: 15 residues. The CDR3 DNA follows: TGTGCCAGCAGCTTCAGAGAACACCCTACAAGTGAGCAGTTCTTC. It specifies CASSFREHPTSEQFF.

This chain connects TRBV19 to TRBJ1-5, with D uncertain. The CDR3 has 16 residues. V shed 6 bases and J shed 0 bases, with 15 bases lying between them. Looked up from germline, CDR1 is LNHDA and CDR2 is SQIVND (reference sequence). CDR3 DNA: TGTGCCAGTAGGGCGCACGGTGAATATAGCAATCAGCCCCAGCATTTT. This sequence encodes CASRAHGEYSNQPQHF.